This T cell receptor beta chain appears in the sequencing data of a study of T-cell memory formation after mild COVID-19. General study results and limits: Contracting CD4+ clones sat mainly in CM and EM; CD8+ in EMRA.

This clonotype was recorded a few times. Antigen: not known. The germline V gene encodes CDR1 DFQATT and CDR2 SNEGSKA (reference sequence). The junction had 6 bases not matched to a gene; V was cut back by 6 bases and J by 2 bases. This CDR3 spans 14 amino acids. From 5'RACE with constant-segment primers came TCR alpha and TCR beta cDNA libraries that carried sample barcodes and UMIs. From the 5' RACE reads, TCRdb called clonotypes with MiXCR, one entry per CDR3 protein. This sample has 300,000 to 350,000 distinct CDR3 sequences, with 13% to 15% found just once. What was sequenced was PBMCs or a T cell subset sorted from them (not recorded which). The TCR originated in a man between 18 and 29 years old who had mild COVID-19 (a few samples of this study predate the infection). Cell type and time point are not known. The chain couples TRBV20-1 to TRBJ2-3; TRBD2 agrees at 9 bases. The chain's CDR3 is CSAYKRGDTDTQYF. DNA for the CDR3: TGCAGTGCCTATAAGCGGGGGGACACAGATACGCAGTATTTT.